The next 32 T cell receptor beta chains were all read from a single sample in a study of PD-1 blockade in classical Hodgkin lymphoma (TCRdb year 2020). The protocol used for the library was the immunoSEQ multiplex PCR assay. TCRdb mirrors the immuneACCESS table, restricted to in-frame sequences. Some clones are absent from its copies; in checked studies, under half trace to an unresolved V gene, and the reason for the others is unknown. The sample profile shows about 100,000 clones; around nine tenths of them were found once. The ten top clones hold approximately 6.3% of the sample. The sample's time point label, decoded: cycle 2 day 1 (C2D1) of nivolumab. Every trial patient had relapsed following autologous stem cell transplantation, and prior brentuximab vedotin exposure was what differed among cohorts A, B and C. The starting material was peripheral blood mononuclear cells (PBMCs), obtained before the second cycle of nivolumab. The receptor set was obtained from a human donor with classical Hodgkin lymphoma.

The genes are TRBV19 and TRBJ2-2; the match to TRBD1 covers 8 bases. CDR1 LNHDA and CDR2 SQIVND come from the germline V gene (reference sequence). V trimming: 6 bases; J trimming: 5 bases; junction bases outside the gene matches: 14. This CDR3 region has 17 residues. The CDR3 reads CASSHARTGSWTGELFF. The CDR3 DNA reads as TGTGCCAGTAGCCACGCCAGGACAGGGTCATGGACCGGGGAGCTGTTTTTT.

The sample holds a few counts of this clone. The V gene is TRBV10-1, the J gene TRBJ1-6, with 9 bases that match TRBD1. The V and J ends lost 3 bases and 13 bases, in that order; junction bases with no gene match: 10. The CDR3 length is 15 residues. Germline CDR1 is WNHNN and CDR2 is SYGVQD (reference sequence). The CDR3 spells CASSEGGQGGSPLHF. CDR3 DNA: TGCGCCAGCAGTGAAGGGGGACAGGGCGGTTCGCCCCTCCACTTT.

The V call is TRBV7-2, the J call TRBJ1-4; 8 nucleotides line up with TRBD1. This CDR3 comprises 12 residues. V dropped 1 base and J dropped 14; count of bases not matched to a gene: 3. Looked up from germline, CDR1 is SGHTA and CDR2 is FQGNSA. The CDR3: CASSLERQGLFF. The CDR3 DNA reads TGTGCCAGCAGCTTAGAAAGACAGGGGCTGTTTTTT.

The genes are TRBV6-6 and TRBJ1-1; weak D call: TRBD1 (5 bases). The length of the CDR3 is 14 residues. V lost 4 bases to trimming and J lost 0 bases, with 9 bases between them. Germline V gene sequence: CDR1 MNHNY, CDR2 SVGAGI (reference sequence). The CDR3: CASSLGTMNTEAFF. CDR3 nucleotide sequence: TGTGCCAGCAGTTTGGGGACGATGAACACTGAAGCTTTCTTT.

This clone was picked up a small number of times. The rearrangement links TRBV7-8 to TRBJ2-7; D gene uncertain. V lost 1 base, J lost 7 bases, and 5 bases lay in between. CDR1 is SGHVS and CDR2 is FQNEAQ in the germline V gene. The CDR3 loop spans 11 amino acids. In DNA form, the CDR3 reads TGTGCCAGCAGCTTAGGAACGGAGCAGTACTTC. This codes for CASSLGTEQYF.

The V gene is TRBV6-6, the J gene TRBJ1-1; D uncertain. There are 14 residues in the CDR3. Germline CDR1 and CDR2: MNHNY and SVGAGI (reference sequence). Trimming removed 7 bases at V and 2 bases at J, with 14 bases between. CDR3 coding DNA: TGTGCCAGCACCTACACCCGGGGAAACACTGAAGCTTTCTTT. It translates to CASTYTRGNTEAFF.

V usage is TRBV7-2 and J usage is TRBJ1-1; 12 nucleotides agree with TRBD1. Trimming cost V 4 bases and J 11 bases; bases outside gene matches: 5. Germline values: CDR1 SGHTA, CDR2 FQGNSA. This CDR3 spans 13 amino acids. CDR3 in amino acids: CASSSRDRGRAFF. The CDR3 nucleotides are TGTGCCAGCAGCTCGCGGGACAGGGGGCGTGCTTTCTTT.

V usage is TRBV7-9 and J usage is TRBJ1-4; unclear D gene. The CDR3 is made up of 14 amino acids. Between the trimmed V and J ends, which lost 1 base and 5 bases, there was a span of 8 bases. Germline lookup yields CDR1 SEHNR and CDR2 FQNEAQ (reference sequence). The DNA of the CDR3 is TGTGCCAGCAGCTTAGACACACTAAATGAAAAACTGTTTTTT. Translated, it gives CASSLDTLNEKLFF.

J is TRBJ1-2 and V is TRBV29-1; 7 positions agree with TRBD1. Germline CDR1 is SQVTM and CDR2 is ANQGSEA. V shed 0 bases, J shed 6 bases, and the junction held 10 bases outside the gene matches. The CDR3 contains 15 residues. The CDR3 protein is CSVEETHDRDHGYTF. In nucleotides, the CDR3 is TGCAGCGTTGAAGAAACCCACGACAGGGACCATGGCTACACCTTC.

The chain combines TRBV7-3 with TRBJ2-7; 10 bases are a match to TRBD1. The V gene's germline CDR1 is SGHTA and CDR2 FQGTGA. With 1 base clipped from V and 5 bases from J, the junction kept 5 bases outside the gene matches. CDR3 length equals 15 residues. CDR3 DNA: TGTGCCAGCAGCTTAAGTTGGGACAGGGGCCACGAGCAGTACTTC. The encoded protein is CASSLSWDRGHEQYF.

This chain connects TRBV7-6 to TRBJ1-1, with D possibly matching TRBD1 (6 bases). V was pared by 1 base and J by 7 bases, with 13 bases between. Per germline, CDR1 SGHVS and CDR2 FNYEAQ. The CDR3 has 14 amino acids. The CDR3 is CASSLGRGDGEAFF. The CDR3 nucleotides are TGTGCCAGCAGCTTAGGAAGGGGGGACGGTGAAGCTTTCTTT.

This chain joins TRBV5-6 and TRBJ2-7; the match to TRBD1 covers 7 bases. This CDR3 spans 14 amino acids. J gave up 5 bases and V 2 bases, and 7 bases lay outside the gene matches. CDR1 SGHDT and CDR2 YYEEEE come from the germline V gene. CDR3 bases: TGTGCCAGCAGCTTCCACAGGGGTTCTAACGAGCAGTACTTC. It specifies CASSFHRGSNEQYF.

The chain combines TRBV2 with TRBJ1-1; 7 bases fit TRBD1. Germline V gene sequence: CDR1 SNHLY, CDR2 FYNNEI. V lost 9 bases and J lost 7; bases outside the gene matches: 11. The CDR3 contains 13 residues. The CDR3: CASRDSQFFEAFF. CDR3 in DNA: TGTGCCAGTCGGGACAGCCAGTTTTTTGAAGCTTTCTTT.

V is TRBV15 and J is TRBJ2-7; D unclear. The CDR3 consists of 11 residues. Germline lookup yields CDR1 LNHNV and CDR2 YYDKDF (reference sequence). The V end was cut by 5 bases, the J end by 3 bases, with 5 bases between. The CDR3 loop is CATSENYEQYF. The CDR3 DNA is TGTGCCACCAGCGAGAACTACGAGCAGTACTTC.

The gene calls are TRBV6-5 and TRBJ1-3, with no clear D. Trimming stripped 6 bases from V and 3 bases from J, with 15 bases between. The CDR3 has 15 amino acids. Germline lookup yields CDR1 MNHEY and CDR2 SVGAGI. CDR3 sequence reads: CASRDGGDVGNTIYF. CDR3 bases: TGTGCCAGCAGAGACGGTGGAGATGTTGGAAACACCATATATTTT.

V is TRBV6-5 and J is TRBJ1-3, with TRBD1 as a possible D gene (5 bases). This CDR3 spans 15 amino acids. V was pared by 0 bases and J by 2 bases, with 8 bases between. Germline assignment: CDR1 MNHEY and CDR2 SVGAGI. The CDR3 reads CASSYSAGTGNTIYF. In DNA form, the CDR3 reads TGTGCCAGCAGTTACTCCGCAGGGACTGGAAACACCATATATTTT.

The V and J genes are TRBV2 and TRBJ2-7, with D perhaps matching TRBD2 (6 bases). V was shortened by 2 bases and J by 6 bases, with 11 bases between the two germline ends. The CDR3 has 13 residues. Germline V gene data show CDR1 as SNHLY and CDR2 as FYNNEI. CDR3 nucleotide sequence: TGTGCCAGCAGTGAACGGGTGGGGGGCGAGCAGTACTTC. Translated, it gives CASSERVGGEQYF.

CDR3 sequence: CASPGLDGTGELFF. The CDR3 nucleotides are TGTGCCAGCCCTGGACTAGACGGCACCGGGGAGCTGTTTTTT. The chain employs TRBV19 and TRBJ2-2; 7 bases match TRBD2. The CDR3 is made up of 14 amino acids. CDR1 is LNHDA and CDR2 is SQIVND in the germline V gene (reference sequence). V was pared by 9 bases and J by 4 bases, with 8 bases of the junction left unmatched. Complete variable domain (other parts from reference TRBV19 and TRBJ2-2): DGGITQSPKYLFRKEGQNVTLSCEQNLNHDAMYWYRQDPGQGLRLIYYSQIVNDFQKGDIAEGYSVSREKKESFPLTVTSAQKNPTAFYLCASPGLDGTGELFFGEGSRLTVL.

J is TRBJ2-1 and V is TRBV11-1, with 10 positions matching TRBD2. The germline V gene has CDR1 SGHAT and CDR2 FQDESV (reference sequence). The CDR3 spans 18 residues. V was clipped by 3 bases and J by 8 bases; unmatched bases: 16. CDR3 residues: CASSLVWLAGAIRHEQFF. The CDR3 DNA is TGTGCCAGCAGCTTGGTGTGGCTAGCGGGGGCCATCCGTCATGAGCAGTTCTTC. Full variable domain (missing parts from reference TRBV11-1 and TRBJ2-1): EAEVAQSPRYKITEKSQAVAFWCDPISGHATLYWYRQILGQGPELLVQFQDESVVDDSQLPKDRFSAERLKGVDSTLKIQPAELGDSAMYLCASSLVWLAGAIRHEQFFGPGTRLTVL.

This chain uses TRBV19 with TRBJ2-1; D not resolved. V lost 11 bases, J lost 4 bases, and 12 bases lay in between. The length of the CDR3 is 12 residues. Per the germline V gene, CDR1 is LNHDA and CDR2 is SQIVND (reference sequence). The CDR3 here is CASAPTYNEQFF. CDR3 DNA sequence: TGTGCCTCTGCGCCCACTTACAATGAGCAGTTCTTC.

V and J are TRBV6-5 and TRBJ2-7; the match to TRBD1 covers 7 bases. The V gene's germline CDR1 is MNHEY and CDR2 SVGAGI. Germline trimming cut 5 bases from V and 0 bases from J; bases unmatched to any gene: 4. This CDR3 is built from 14 residues. This CDR3 reads CASSLRDSSYEQYF. CDR3 nucleotide sequence: TGTGCCAGCAGTCTCCGGGACAGCTCCTACGAGCAGTACTTC.

The chain employs TRBV4-1 and TRBJ2-2; a possible D gene is TRBD2 (6 bases). Germline V CDR1 and CDR2: MGHRA, YSYEKL. The ends were cut back, 0 bases at V and 6 bases at J, with 17 bases in the middle. CDR3 length: 17 amino acids. This CDR3 reads CASSQDRRLARAGELFF. CDR3 nucleotide sequence: TGCGCCAGCAGCCAAGATCGTCGGCTAGCGAGAGCCGGGGAGCTGTTTTTT.

This chain joins TRBV7-3 and TRBJ1-6; D is unresolved. The CDR3 consists of 15 residues. Deletions cut 1 base from V and 8 bases from J, with 12 bases between. The germline V gene encodes CDR1 SGHTA and CDR2 FQGTGA. CDR3 protein: CASSLNRASHSPLHF. In nucleotides, the CDR3 is TGTGCCAGCAGCTTAAACCGGGCCTCTCATTCACCCCTCCACTTT.

This sequence joins TRBV27 and TRBJ2-5; tentatively, D is TRBD1 (6 bases). Germline-derived CDR1 and CDR2 are MNHEY and SMNVEV (reference sequence). The length of the CDR3 is 14 residues. Between the trimmed V and J ends, which lost 5 bases and 1 base, there was a span of 11 bases. CDR3 region: CASSPLDSQETQYF. CDR3 nucleotides: TGTGCCAGCAGTCCTCTGGACAGCCAAGAGACCCAGTACTTC.

The rearrangement links TRBV5-6 to TRBJ2-6; D could derive from TRBD1 or TRBD2 (6 bases each). V gave up 6 bases and J gave up 4 bases, with 17 bases separating them. The CDR3 contains 16 residues. The germline CDR1 and CDR2 sequences are SGHDT and YYEEEE. CDR3 DNA sequence: TGTGCCAGCACTCCCCCGTGGGGGGCAGGGGCCAACGTCCTGACTTTC. It codes for CASTPPWGAGANVLTF.

This clone was recorded once. This chain links TRBV6-1 with TRBJ2-7; weak D call: TRBD1 (6 bases). Germline assignment: CDR1 MNHNS and CDR2 SASEGT. The CDR3 totals 14 residues. The germline V and J ends were trimmed by 2 bases and 7 bases, with 15 bases remaining between them. The CDR3 region is CASSENRAPREQYF. DNA of the CDR3: TGTGCCAGCAGTGAAAACAGGGCCCCTCGGGAGCAGTACTTC.

Regarding this clone: This CDR3 is also generated by other DNA sequences in the sample. The CDR3 DNA reads as TGTGCCAGCAGCCCAGGACAGGGCTATGGCTACACCTTC. Translation: CASSPGQGYGYTF. This chain joins TRBV7-9 and TRBJ1-2; 8 bases agree with TRBD1. CDR3 length: 13 residues. CDR1 is SEHNR, CDR2 FQNEAQ, per germline (reference sequence). The trim removed 5 bases at V and 4 bases at J, leaving 3 bases unmatched.

This clone was recorded a few times. The chain recombines TRBV25-1 with TRBJ1-2, with D maybe TRBD1 (5 bases). Looked up from germline, CDR1 is MGHDK and CDR2 is SYGVNS. Trimming removed 0 bases from V and 5 bases from J, with 22 bases in between. This CDR3 contains 18 residues. CDR3 coding DNA: TGTGCCAGCAGTGAATATTTCTGGGGGTTATGTAAATTTTATGGCTACACCTTC. It translates to CASSEYFWGLCKFYGYTF.

This chain links TRBV19 with TRBJ1-3; tentative D call: TRBD1 (5 bases). This CDR3 spans 15 amino acids. Germline V gene sequence: CDR1 LNHDA, CDR2 SQIVND (reference sequence). Deletions cut 3 bases from V and 0 bases from J, with 9 bases between. CDR3 sequence reads: CASSMGEYSGNTIYF. CDR3 sequence (DNA): TGTGCCAGTAGTATGGGGGAGTACTCTGGAAACACCATATATTTT. Full variable domain (rest looked up from reference TRBV19 and TRBJ1-3): DGGITQSPKYLFRKEGQNVTLSCEQNLNHDAMYWYRQDPGQGLRLIYYSQIVNDFQKGDIAEGYSVSREKKESFPLTVTSAQKNPTAFYLCASSMGEYSGNTIYFGEGSWLTVV.

V and J are TRBV20-1 and TRBJ2-1; D gene uncertain. The CDR3 has 10 residues. Germline assignment: CDR1 DFQATT and CDR2 SNEGSKA (reference sequence). Trimming stripped 5 bases from V and 5 bases from J, with 4 bases between. The CDR3 DNA sequence: TGCAGTGCTTACAACAATGAGCAGTTCTTC. Amino acids: CSAYNNEQFF.

The chain uses TRBV7-9 and TRBJ1-2, with D possibly being TRBD1 (5 bases). The germline V gene has CDR1 SEHNR and CDR2 FQNEAQ (reference sequence). The CDR3 covers 17 residues. V lost 2 bases, J lost 0 bases, and 16 bases lay in between. CDR3 nucleotide sequence: TGTGCCAGCAGCTTACCTCCCGGGGCCCGGGCTAACTATGGCTACACCTTC. As protein: CASSLPPGARANYGYTF.

The rearrangement joins TRBV28 to TRBJ2-2, with 7 bases fitting TRBD1. The CDR3 totals 13 residues. Germline CDR1 MDHEN, CDR2 SYDVKM. The V segment lost 1 base and the J segment 7 bases; nucleotides outside the gene matches: 0. The CDR3 DNA follows: TGTGCCAGCAGTTTATACAGGGGCGGGGAGCTGTTTTTT. Amino acid sequence: CASSLYRGGELFF.